One and the same sample provided the 11 T cell receptor beta chains below, sequenced in a study of beta chain features in type 1 diabetes. Regarding the study as a whole: Shortening of TCRB CDR3s, moderate but significant, appeared in all four CD4+ subsets of Type 1 diabetes patients.

No antigen is known for these receptors. The investigators reverse transcribed all of the isolated RNA, so they sequenced expressed TCRB transcripts. Clones were read by immunoSEQ multiplex PCR, and TCRdb kept only the in-frame ones, dropping some. The sample has 300,000 to 450,000 clones; around 10% are singletons. Source material: central memory CD4+ T cells from blood. The receptors originated from a man aged 25 to 40 with type 1 diabetes.

The sample holds a few counts of this clone. V and J are TRBV10-2 and TRBJ2-1, with 7 bases that match TRBD1. J lost 0 bases, V lost 4 bases, and 0 bases had no gene match. The CDR3 is 14 amino acids. CDR1 is WSHSY, CDR2 SAAADI, per germline. CDR3: CASSGDSSYNEQFF. CDR3 DNA: TGCGCCAGCAGTGGGGACAGCTCCTACAATGAGCAGTTCTTC.

This clone showed up just a few times. The chain employs TRBV18 and TRBJ2-7; 9 nucleotides align to TRBD2. V trimming: 3 bases; J trimming: 4 bases; junction bases outside the gene matches: 4. There are 14 residues in the CDR3. From germline, CDR1 is KGHSH and CDR2 LQKENI. The CDR3, as DNA: TGTGCCAGCTCACCCGGGACTAGCAGGTACGAGCAGTACTTC. Translated, it gives CASSPGTSRYEQYF.

This clone was counted between two and nine times. This chain connects TRBV6-5 to TRBJ2-7; D ambiguous. CDR1 and CDR2 (germline): MNHEY, SVGAGI. Trimming cost V 6 bases and J 0 bases, with 9 bases left between them. The CDR3 contains 13 residues. The CDR3 DNA is TGTGCCAGCAGGAACGAGAACTCCTACGAGCAGTACTTC. This codes for CASRNENSYEQYF.

This clone was detected a few times. CDR3 nucleotides: TGTGCCAGCAGCGCCGGAAGCAGCATGAACACTGAAGCTTTCTTT. Protein: CASSAGSSMNTEAFF. The chain has TRBV4-2 and TRBJ1-1; D not resolved. The CDR3 sequence is 15 residues long. Looked up from germline, CDR1 is LGHNA and CDR2 is YNFKEQ. The V end lost 5 bases, the J end lost 0 bases, and 13 bases lay between the germline ends.

This clone came up a few times. The V and J genes are TRBV4-2 and TRBJ2-1; TRBD2 matches 11 bases. Per the germline V gene, CDR1 is LGHNA and CDR2 is YNFKEQ. The CDR3 has 18 amino acids. Trimming at V came to 0 bases and at J to 9 bases, leaving 13 bases not matched to a gene. The CDR3 bases are TGTGCCAGCAGCCAAGAGTCTCCACTAGCGGGAGAAGCTGGTGAGCAGTTCTTC. Amino acids: CASSQESPLAGEAGEQFF.

This clone has a handful of counts. One end of the junction varies from germline; a read error may be responsible. The chain is built from TRBV19 and TRBJ2-7, with D possibly matching TRBD2 (6 bases). The CDR3 has 12 amino acids. Per the germline V gene, CDR1 is LNHDA and CDR2 is SQIVND (reference sequence). CDR3 residues: CASSPWGEAQLF. The CDR3 nucleotides read TGTGCCAGTAGTCCATGGGGGGAGGCCCAGCTCTTC.

This clone was observed a few times. V usage is TRBV14 and J usage is TRBJ1-1; 7 bases are shared with TRBD1. CDR1 and CDR2 from the germline V gene are SGHDN and FVKESK. V lost 5 bases, J lost 5 bases, and 17 bases stayed unmatched. The CDR3 consists of 17 residues. Written as DNA, the CDR3 is TGTGCCAGCAGCACCCGGGACAGTCATCCCTGGGGGACTGAAGCTTTCTTT. Amino acid sequence: CASSTRDSHPWGTEAFF.

This clone was detected ten times or more. The V call is TRBV7-2, the J call TRBJ2-3; D is perhaps TRBD2 (6 bases). Trimming took off 5 bases at V and 6 bases at J, with 15 bases between the two ends. Per germline, CDR1 SGHTA and CDR2 FQGNSA. The CDR3 is 14 amino acids. CDR3 sequence: CASSQSTGADTQYF. In DNA form, the CDR3 reads TGTGCCAGCAGCCAAAGTACGGGAGCGGATACGCAGTATTTT. The complete variable domain, with remaining parts taken from reference TRBV7-2 and TRBJ2-3, reads GAGVSQSPSNKVTEKGKDVELRCDPISGHTALYWYRQSLGQGLEFLIYFQGNSAPDKSGLPSDRFSAERTGGSVSTLTIQRTQQEDSAVYLCASSQSTGADTQYFGPGTRLTVL.

The chain combines TRBV14 with TRBJ2-1; TRBD2 matches at 11 bases. With V trimmed by 4 bases and J by 4 bases, 6 bases remained unmatched. Germline-derived CDR1 and CDR2 are SGHDN and FVKESK. This CDR3 is built from 16 residues. DNA for the CDR3: TGTGCCAGCAGCCCCCGAGGGACTAGCGGATACAATGAGCAGTTCTTC. Residues: CASSPRGTSGYNEQFF.

The V gene is TRBV6-1, the J gene TRBJ2-7, with 9 positions matching TRBD1. CDR1 and CDR2 from the germline V gene are MNHNS and SASEGT. The CDR3 extends over 15 amino acids. The ends lost 6 bases at V and 4 bases at J; junction bases unmatched: 10. This chain's CDR3 is CASRITGTGRYEQYF. CDR3 nucleotide sequence: TGTGCCAGCAGAATAACCGGGACAGGGAGGTACGAGCAGTACTTC.

This clone was seen only a few times. The rearrangement uses TRBV5-4 and TRBJ2-1, with 11 bases matching TRBD2. Per the germline V gene, CDR1 is SGHNT and CDR2 is YYREEE (reference sequence). The junction had 4 bases not matched to a gene; V was cut back by 3 bases and J by 5 bases. This CDR3 contains 15 residues. In DNA, the CDR3 is TGTGCCAGCAGCTGGACTAGCGGGCCCAACAATGAGCAGTTCTTC. Translating it yields CASSWTSGPNNEQFF. The full variable domain, its missing parts supplied by reference TRBV5-4 and TRBJ2-1, is ETGVTQSPTHLIKTRGQQVTLRCSSQSGHNTVSWYQQALGQGPQFIFQYYREEENGRGNFPPRFSGLQFPNYSSELNVNALELDDSALYLCASSWTSGPNNEQFFGPGTRLTVL.